This entry concerns a single T cell receptor (beta chain). Its antigen is not known. The study ran its PCR with 60 Vbeta and 13 Jbeta primers. Repertoires were generated with immunoSEQ multiplex PCR, while TCRdb's copy carries only in-frame clones and drops some. The sample consists of roughly 200,000 clones, about four fifths of them appearing once. The ends were cut back, 3 bases at V and 7 bases at J, with 18 bases in the middle. The CDR3 runs to 15 residues. Per germline, CDR1 SGHTA and CDR2 FQGNSA. The data stem from a study of cytomegalovirus exposure and HLA in healthy donors. Findings of the study overall: It was in a later analysis that TCR association rates were seen to vary by HLA locus, highest for DRB1 and lowest for HLA-C. When a later analysis compared HLA-associated TCR beta chains with equally common others, the HLA-associated chains turned out to be more clonally expanded and to have lower generation probabilities. Later on, a genetic analysis was performed. It linked a missense variant in DCLRE1C with V- and J-gene trimming of TCR beta.

The chain has TRBV7-2 and TRBJ1-1; maybe TRBD1 (6 bases). The sample consisted of PBMCs. The TCR originated in a woman between 50 and 59 years old in good health and CMV-seronegative. The CDR3: CASSFGGGAPYEAFF. CDR3 DNA: TGTGCCAGCAGCTTCGGTGGGGGCGCACCCTATGAAGCTTTCTTT.